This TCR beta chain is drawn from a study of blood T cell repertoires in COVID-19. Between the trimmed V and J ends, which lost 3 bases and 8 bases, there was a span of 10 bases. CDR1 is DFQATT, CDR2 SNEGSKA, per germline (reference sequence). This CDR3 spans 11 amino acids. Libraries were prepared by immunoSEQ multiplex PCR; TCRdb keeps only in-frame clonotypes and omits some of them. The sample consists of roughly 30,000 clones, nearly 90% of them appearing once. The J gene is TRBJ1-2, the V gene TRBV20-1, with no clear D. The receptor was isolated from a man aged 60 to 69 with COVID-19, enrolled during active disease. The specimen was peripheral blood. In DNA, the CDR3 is TGCAGTGCTAGGAGGGAAGGAGGCTACACCTTC. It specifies CSARREGGYTF.